This T cell receptor beta chain derives from a study of blood T cell repertoires in COVID-19 (TCRdb year 2020). At the level of the whole study: Samples covering the acute and convalescent phases of COVID-19 were provided by collaborators in the United States, Italy and Spain. The material from the prospective study consisted of cDNA or gDNA derived from T cells, B-cell-depleted T cells, or PBMCs. Deeply sampled blood TCRbeta repertoires from subjects exposed to, actively infected with, or recovered from COVID-19 were included in the dataset. The repertoires were made available in a free public database intended to serve as a resource for research on the immune response to SARS-CoV-2. The samples were drawn from the first 160 participants of the ongoing ImmuneRACE study and from 950 to 1,500 subjects provided by 6 global collaborators. Sample metadata almost always included a de-identified subject ID, COVID-19 status, age in years and sex. HLA class I and class II types, where available, came from metadata supplied by the sample provider rather than from assay-based typing. Study-level results and caveats: Clinical and demographic metadata were provided uncurated, with the amount varying by source and participant.

This clone was detected many times. The target of this receptor is not known. No base quality information exists; no much larger clone differs at one position. Each collaborating institution followed its own protocols to collect whole blood in K2EDTA tubes. For TCRbeta analysis, collaborator samples were shipped as frozen whole blood, as isolated PBMCs, or as DNA extracted from either sample type. The immunoSEQ Assay, a bias-controlled multiplex PCR, was used to amplify TCRbeta CDR3 regions from genomic DNA. Turning to the authors' computational methods: The number of nucleated cells in each sample was estimated from the amplification of reference gene primers within the assay. Sequence reads were collapsed and filtered to measure the absolute abundance of every unique TCRbeta CDR3 rearrangement. For each sample, productive Simpson clonality was calculated by taking the square root of Simpson's diversity index across productive rearrangements. Sourced from immuneACCESS, this table was stored by TCRdb with only in-frame sequences that have V and J called. A share of the clones is absent; for the studies checked, an unresolved V gene accounts for under half, and the remainder has no known explanation. The D gene and trimming were derived from the DNA, and the V and J assignments and clone size from that table. Within this sample are fewer than 120,000 clones, with 72% of them counted one time only. 7.6% of the sample comes from the top ten.

The receptor's source is an older woman with acute or convalescent COVID-19. What was sequenced was peripheral blood.

The bases read TGCGCCAGCAGCCAAGGGGGCACAGGTGGAGCTTTCTTT. This yields the protein CASSQGGTGGAFF. The sequence joins TRBV4-3 to TRBJ1-1; TRBD1 might be the D gene, on 5 matching bases. Deletion took 1 base off V and 10 bases off J, with a span of 13 bases between the germline ends. CDR1 and CDR2 are read off the germline V gene as LGHNA and YSLEER. Including the terminal cysteine and phenylalanine, the CDR3 comprises 13 residues. Only the CDR3 DNA stays, 39 bases, in frame from base 1.